One T cell receptor (beta chain) is described in this entry. Antigen unknown. The entry originates in a study of CD8+ T cells in alopecia areata. Study overall: Each day, treated patients took oral tofacitinib twice, at 5 to 10 mg per dose. Study findings and constraints: Scalp sequencing captures resident alphabeta T cells of normal skin too. Researchers say the link of baseline CD8+ expansion to response remains uncertain, with one nonresponder.

Trimming stripped 3 bases from V and 6 bases from J, with 15 bases between. Germline V gene data show CDR1 as GTSNPN and CDR2 as SVGIG (reference sequence). The CDR3 consists of 13 residues. Regarding treatment: oral pan-JAK inhibitor, 5-10 mg twice daily. Extracted from the samples, RNA was reverse transcribed into cDNA to serve as the sequencing template. TCRdb's copy holds only in-frame clones and misses some; the assay was immunoSEQ multiplex PCR. Found here are approximately 280,000 clones, roughly 64% of them singletons; the top ten hold about 1.8%. This clonotype was sampled from a human donor with alopecia areata. The chain uses TRBV30 and TRBJ2-7; D is uncertain. The sample was CD4+ T cells sorted from blood, taken at week 24, from a patient treated with tofacitinib. The chain's CDR3 is CAWSRSPPPEQYF. The CDR3 region has the DNA TGTGCCTGGAGCCGAAGCCCCCCACCCGAGCAGTACTTC.